This section outlines one T cell receptor beta chain sequence together with its context. The table came from immunoSEQ multiplex PCR; TCRdb's copy has only in-frame clones and leaves some out. The profile shows 310,000 or so clones, around nine tenths of them singletons. The sample belongs to a study of blood T cell repertoires in COVID-19. CDR1 and CDR2 (germline): MNHEY, SMNVEV (reference sequence). CDR3 length: 16 amino acids. V gave up 6 bases and J gave up 3 bases, with 21 bases separating them. Individuals drawn from about two dozen US areas were about 18 to 90 years old. Participant-reported clinical history was the basis for cohort assignment. Recovered status applied to Cohort 3 donors who had two consecutive negative PCRs. It also applied to those with clearance or with symptom resolution.

This clonotype originated in a woman aged 25 to 39 who had recovered from COVID-19. V usage is TRBV27 and J usage is TRBJ2-7; possible D gene TRBD2, 7 bases. Sequenced: PBMCs or T cells enriched from blood (not recorded which). The CDR3 here is CASRMLVAGAGYEQYF. In DNA form, the CDR3 reads TGTGCCAGCAGAATGCTCGTGGCGGGGGCCGGCTACGAGCAGTACTTC.